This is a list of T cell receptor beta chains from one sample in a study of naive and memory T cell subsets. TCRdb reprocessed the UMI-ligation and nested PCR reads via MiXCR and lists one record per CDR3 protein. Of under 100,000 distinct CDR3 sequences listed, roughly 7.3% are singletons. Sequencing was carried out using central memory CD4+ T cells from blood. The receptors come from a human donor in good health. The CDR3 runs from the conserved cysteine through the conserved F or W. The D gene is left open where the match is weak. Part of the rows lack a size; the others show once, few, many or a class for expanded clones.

CDR3 DNA: TGCGCCAGCAGCCAAAGTCCGACTAGCGGGGACATCACAGATACGCAGTATTTT; CDR3 protein: CASSQSPTSGDITDTQYF; D gene: TRBD2; V gene: TRBV4-3; J gene: TRBJ2-3; clone size: many
CDR3 DNA: TGCGCCAGCAGCCGATCAGGGCTCGACGAAAAACTGTTTTTT; CDR3 protein: CASSRSGLDEKLFF; D gene: -; V gene: TRBV5-1; J gene: TRBJ1-4; clone size: many
CDR3 DNA: TGTGCCAGCAGCTTCGCGACTAGCGGGGGAACCGGGGAGCTGTTTTTT; CDR3 protein: CASSFATSGGTGELFF; D gene: TRBD2; V gene: TRBV7-3; J gene: TRBJ2-2; clone size: -
CDR3 DNA: TGTGCCAGCAGCCAATTCGGAGGGCCCGGGGAGCTGTTTTTT; CDR3 protein: CASSQFGGPGELFF; D gene: -; V gene: TRBV16; J gene: TRBJ2-2; clone size: -
CDR3 DNA: TGTGCCAGCAGCCCTGGGACCCTTCTCCAAGAGACCCAGTACTTC; CDR3 protein: CASSPGTLLQETQYF; D gene: -; V gene: TRBV14; J gene: TRBJ2-5; clone size: many
CDR3 DNA: TGTGCCAGCAGGGGATCGGGACAGAACTACGAGCAGTACTTC; CDR3 protein: CASRGSGQNYEQYF; D gene: TRBD1; V gene: TRBV7-9; J gene: TRBJ2-7; clone size: many
CDR3 DNA: TGTGCCAGCAGCCCCCAGGGACAGGCTCTCTCCTACGAGCAGTACTTC; CDR3 protein: CASSPQGQALSYEQYF; D gene: TRBD1; V gene: TRBV7-2; J gene: TRBJ2-7; clone size: few
CDR3 DNA: TGTGCCAGCAGGAGCTCAAAGTGGGGCGAGATGAACACTGAAGCTTTCTTT; CDR3 protein: CASRSSKWGEMNTEAFF; D gene: -; V gene: TRBV6-2/TRBV6-3; J gene: TRBJ1-1; clone size: many
CDR3 DNA: TGTGCCAGCAGCTTAGTTATAGCGGGCACAGATACGCAGTATTTT; CDR3 protein: CASSLVIAGTDTQYF; D gene: -; V gene: TRBV11-2; J gene: TRBJ2-3; clone size: few
CDR3 DNA: TGCAGTGCTACCCAACTAGCTTACGAGCAGTACTTC; CDR3 protein: CSATQLAYEQYF; D gene: -; V gene: TRBV20-1; J gene: TRBJ2-7; clone size: many
CDR3 DNA: TGTGCCAGCAGTCGCCTTCGGGGGCCCGCGAACACCGGGGAGCTGTTTTTT; CDR3 protein: CASSRLRGPANTGELFF; D gene: -; V gene: TRBV12-3/TRBV12-4; J gene: TRBJ2-2; clone size: -
CDR3 DNA: TGTGCCAGCAGCTTAGATAGTACGCAGTATTTT; CDR3 protein: CASSLDSTQYF; D gene: -; V gene: TRBV7-8; J gene: TRBJ2-3; clone size: many
CDR3 DNA: TGTGCCAGCAGTTTACCAGCGGGCTACAATGAGCAGTTCTTC; CDR3 protein: CASSLPAGYNEQFF; D gene: -; V gene: TRBV28; J gene: TRBJ2-1; clone size: many
CDR3 DNA: TGCAGCGTTCGCAACACCGGGACAGGGACCTACAATGAGCAGTTCTTC; CDR3 protein: CSVRNTGTGTYNEQFF; D gene: TRBD1; V gene: TRBV29-1; J gene: TRBJ2-1; clone size: few
CDR3 DNA: TGTGCCAGCAGCCGCAGGGACTGGACCCAAGAGACCCAGTACTTC; CDR3 protein: CASSRRDWTQETQYF; D gene: -; V gene: TRBV7-2; J gene: TRBJ2-5; clone size: few
CDR3 DNA: TGTGCCAGCAGTGAAACTAGCGGGAGGGCCATGGTGTTCTTC; CDR3 protein: CASSETSGRAMVFF; D gene: TRBD2; V gene: TRBV2; J gene: TRBJ2-1; clone size: -
CDR3 DNA: TGTGCCATCAGTGAGTCGACTCACGAGGCTTTCTTT; CDR3 protein: CAISESTHEAFF; D gene: -; V gene: TRBV10-3; J gene: TRBJ1-1; clone size: few
CDR3 DNA: TGTGCCAGCAGCCAAGAGGTCGGGCGAGGCTACACCTTC; CDR3 protein: CASSQEVGRGYTF; D gene: -; V gene: TRBV4-2; J gene: TRBJ1-2; clone size: many
CDR3 DNA: TGTGCCTGTGCACCTACTCCCTCTGGAAACACCATATATTTT; CDR3 protein: CACAPTPSGNTIYF; D gene: -; V gene: TRBV30; J gene: TRBJ1-3; clone size: many
CDR3 DNA: TGTGCCAGCAGTTATGGGAGAGGCGAAGAGACCCAGTACTTC; CDR3 protein: CASSYGRGEETQYF; D gene: -; V gene: TRBV27; J gene: TRBJ2-5; clone size: once
CDR3 DNA: TGTGCCAGCAGCTTGGACAGCAATCAGCCCCAGCATTTT; CDR3 protein: CASSLDSNQPQHF; D gene: -; V gene: TRBV7-9; J gene: TRBJ1-5; clone size: many
CDR3 DNA: TGTGCCAGCAGACAAGAGACCCAGTACTTC; CDR3 protein: CASRQETQYF; D gene: -; V gene: TRBV2; J gene: TRBJ2-5; clone size: many
CDR3 DNA: TGTGCCAGCAGCCGAAGGGGGACAGGGGGGAGTCCGAACACCGGGGAGCTGTTTTTT; CDR3 protein: CASSRRGTGGSPNTGELFF; D gene: TRBD1; V gene: TRBV7-6; J gene: TRBJ2-2; clone size: many
CDR3 DNA: TGCGCCAGCAGCCAAAAGGTCCAGACAGATACGCAGTATTTT; CDR3 protein: CASSQKVQTDTQYF; D gene: -; V gene: TRBV4-3; J gene: TRBJ2-3; clone size: -